Listed here is a single TCR beta chain. Its antigen is unknown. CDR3 length: 14 residues. Germline CDR1 is MNHEY and CDR2 is SVGAGI. V was clipped by 6 bases and J by 7 bases; unmatched bases: 8. TCRdb's table, derived via immunoSEQ multiplex PCR, lists solely in-frame clones and lacks some. The table has about 220,000 clones, around 88% seen once. This record belongs to a study of cytomegalovirus exposure and HLA in healthy donors. Study-wide results and limits: TCR sequences were mostly rare, though some public TCRs occurred in many donors. In the 95 to 150 validation repertoires, just under 95% of cluster scores exceeded 0, per a later analysis.

The chain carries TRBV6-5 and TRBJ2-2; 7 nucleotides align to TRBD1. The specimen was PBMCs. This sequence originates from a woman aged 18-29 years in good health and CMV-seronegative. CDR3 sequence: CASRRQGADGELFF. CDR3 nucleotide sequence: TGTGCCAGCAGACGACAGGGTGCTGACGGGGAGCTGTTTTTT.